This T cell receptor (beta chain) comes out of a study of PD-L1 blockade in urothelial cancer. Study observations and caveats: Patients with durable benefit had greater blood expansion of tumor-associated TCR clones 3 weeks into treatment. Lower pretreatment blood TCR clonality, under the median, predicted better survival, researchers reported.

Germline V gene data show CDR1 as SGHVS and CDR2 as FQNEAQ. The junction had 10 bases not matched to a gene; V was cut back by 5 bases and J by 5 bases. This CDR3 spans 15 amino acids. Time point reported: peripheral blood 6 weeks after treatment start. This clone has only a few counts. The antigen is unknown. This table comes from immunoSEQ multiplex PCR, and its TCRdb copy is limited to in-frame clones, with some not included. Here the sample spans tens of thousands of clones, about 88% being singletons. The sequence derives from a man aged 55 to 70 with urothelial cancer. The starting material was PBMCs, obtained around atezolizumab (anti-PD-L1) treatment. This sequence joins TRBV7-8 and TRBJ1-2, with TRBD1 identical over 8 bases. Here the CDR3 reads CASSPYGQGQYGYTF. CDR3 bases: TGTGCCAGCAGCCCCTACGGACAGGGCCAGTATGGCTACACCTTC.